The rows below give T cell receptor beta chains drawn from one sample of a study of shared clonotypes between healthy human individuals. The protocol was immunoSEQ multiplex PCR, while the TCRdb copy is restricted to in-frame clones and leaves out a portion. The table has some 800,000 clones, 80% to 95% seen once. The specimen sequenced was naive CD8+ T cells sorted from blood. These receptors came from a man aged 25-40 years in good health. The CDR3 runs from the conserved cysteine through the conserved F or W. Each record gives: CDR3 protein, CDR3 DNA, V gene, J gene, clone size, D gene. A D gene is named only where the DNA matches it firmly. Clone size is stated in some rows and not others, as once, few, many or a class when expanded.

CASSVDAGYEQYF	TGTGCCAGCAGCGTAGATGCAGGGTACGAGCAGTACTTC	TRBV9	TRBJ2-7	-	-
CASSSETTRGETQYF	TGTGCCAGCAGCTCCGAGACTACCCGGGGTGAGACCCAGTACTTC	TRBV5-6	TRBJ2-5	-	-
CASSEEGTDTQYF	TGCGCCAGCAGTGAAGAGGGGACAGATACGCAGTATTTT	TRBV10-1	TRBJ2-3	-	-
CASSEWGNEQFF	TGTGCCAGCAGTGAATGGGGAAATGAGCAGTTCTTC	TRBV25-1	TRBJ2-1	-	-
CASSPPLLRERENEQFF	TGTGCCAGCTCACCACCCCTTTTGCGGGAGCGGGAAAATGAGCAGTTCTTC	TRBV18	TRBJ2-1	-	TRBD2
CASSPGTEYGYTF	TGTGCCAGCAGCCCCGGGACAGAATATGGCTACACCTTC	TRBV6-1	TRBJ1-2	-	TRBD1
CASSATGSGNTIYF	TGTGCCAGCAGCGCGACAGGCTCTGGAAACACCATATATTTT	TRBV9	TRBJ1-3	-	-
CASSVSIGGTRSYEQYF	TGCGCCAGCAGCGTATCTATCGGGGGTACCCGTTCGTACGAGCAGTACTTC	TRBV5-1	TRBJ2-7	-	-
CASRNENQPQHF	TGTGCCAGTAGAAATGAAAATCAGCCCCAGCATTTT	TRBV19	TRBJ1-5	-	-
CAISEERDSSGNTIYF	TGTGCCATCAGTGAGGAGAGGGACAGCTCTGGAAACACCATATATTTT	TRBV10-3	TRBJ1-3	few	TRBD1
CASSLGISYNEQFF	TGTGCCAGCAGCTTAGGGATTTCCTACAATGAGCAGTTCTTC	TRBV7-9	TRBJ2-1	-	-
CASSLLRDRDGYTF	TGTGCCAGCAGCTTGCTCCGGGACAGGGATGGCTACACCTTC	TRBV5-6	TRBJ1-2	-	TRBD1
CASSAPGGAGETQYF	TGTGCCAGCAGCGCCCCAGGGGGGGCGGGAGAGACCCAGTACTTC	TRBV9	TRBJ2-5	-	-
CASSPRLADPSSYEQYF	TGTGCCAGCAGTCCCCGACTAGCGGACCCGTCCTCCTACGAGCAGTACTTC	TRBV28	TRBJ2-7	-	TRBD2
CASSQVRNTGELFF	TGCGCCAGCAGCCAAGTCCGGAACACCGGGGAGCTGTTTTTT	TRBV4-1	TRBJ2-2	-	-
CASTKQGQETQYF	TGTGCCAGCACCAAACAGGGTCAAGAGACCCAGTACTTC	TRBV11-2	TRBJ2-5	-	-
CASSLDLPGDYSNQPQHF	TGTGCCAGCAGCTTAGATTTGCCAGGGGACTATAGCAATCAGCCCCAGCATTTT	TRBV11-2	TRBJ1-5	once	-